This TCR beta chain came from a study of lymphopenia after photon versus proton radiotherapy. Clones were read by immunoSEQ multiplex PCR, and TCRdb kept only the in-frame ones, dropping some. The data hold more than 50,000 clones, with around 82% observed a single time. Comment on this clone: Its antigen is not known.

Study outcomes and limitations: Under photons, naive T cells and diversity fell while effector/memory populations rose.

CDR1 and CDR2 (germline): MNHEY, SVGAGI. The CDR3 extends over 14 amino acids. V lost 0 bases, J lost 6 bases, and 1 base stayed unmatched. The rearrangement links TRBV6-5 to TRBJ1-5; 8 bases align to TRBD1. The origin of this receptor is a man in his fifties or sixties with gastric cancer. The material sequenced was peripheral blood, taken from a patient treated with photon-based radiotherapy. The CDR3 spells CASSYSDRAQPQHF. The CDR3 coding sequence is TGTGCCAGCAGTTACTCGGACAGGGCTCAGCCCCAGCATTTT.